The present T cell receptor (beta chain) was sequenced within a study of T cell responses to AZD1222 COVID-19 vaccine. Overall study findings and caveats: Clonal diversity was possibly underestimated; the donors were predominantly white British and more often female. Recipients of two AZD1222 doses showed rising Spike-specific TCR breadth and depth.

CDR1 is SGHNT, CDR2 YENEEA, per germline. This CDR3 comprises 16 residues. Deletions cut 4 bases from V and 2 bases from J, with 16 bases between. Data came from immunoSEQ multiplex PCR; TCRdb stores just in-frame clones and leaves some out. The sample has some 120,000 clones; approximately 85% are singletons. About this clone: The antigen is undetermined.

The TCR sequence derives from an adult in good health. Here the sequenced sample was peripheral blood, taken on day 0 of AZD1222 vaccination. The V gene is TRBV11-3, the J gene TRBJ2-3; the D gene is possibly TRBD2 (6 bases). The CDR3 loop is CASSSVWDSTTDTQYF. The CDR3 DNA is TGTGCCAGCAGCTCCGTATGGGACTCCACCACAGATACGCAGTATTTT.